The entry that follows covers one TCR beta chain sequence. Its antigen specificity is not known. No base-level quality is on record; no much larger clone is a single base apart. This sample is drawn from a study of shared clonotypes between healthy human individuals (TCRdb year 2020). About the full investigation: Two women and three men aged 18 to 49 years were included in the cohort. For each donor, three plates each were used for CD4 naive and CD4 memory, two plates were used for CD8 naive, and one plate was used for CD8 memory. To estimate repertoire size and how much clonotypes are shared between individuals, the study performed deep sequencing of blood TCR repertoires from roughly five healthy adults. Different laboratories and diverse techniques were used to prepare libraries and sequence TCR repertoires, to increase sequencing depth and limit assay-specific biases. Each donor's leukapheresis produced roughly between roughly 0.9 and 8.9 billion PBMCs.

The CDR3 has 14 amino acids, counting the end cysteine and phenylalanine. The sequence is cut down to CDR3 DNA, 42 bases in frame from base 1. CDR1 MNHEY and CDR2 SMNVEV are derived from the germline V gene (reference sequence). Trimming at the junction amounts to 5 bases on V and 0 bases on J, and the germline ends lie 11 bases apart. TCR CDR3 regions were amplified from genomic DNA by multiplex PCR using the deep immunoSEQ assay. Extracted genomic DNA from each cell subset was spread evenly across all wells of several immunoSEQ 96-well plates, with each plate serving as a replicate. For sorted subsets, each replicate PCR was loaded with 200 ng genomic DNA, equivalent to 30,000 or so T cell genomes. Purified libraries were measured with a Qubit 3.0 fluorometer, size-checked on a Bioanalyzer 2100, and measured again with the KAPA Library Quantification kit. Every immunoSEQ 96-well plate was sequenced on a dedicated single-read 150-cycle Illumina NextSeq 550 flow cell. As for the original processing: Because the immunoSEQ output held only junctional sequences and lacked quality scores, the filtering could not match the filtering applied to full-length reads. Sequences were annotated with PyIR, a Python wrapper for IgBLAST v1.9, and V/J genes and CDR3 were assigned using IMGT germline references. Reads with weak V/J assignments (E-value above 1e-6), missing CDR3, stop codons, out-of-frame junctions, or ambiguous translated residues were removed. A V3J clonotype was defined by an identical inferred V gene, J gene, and CDR3 amino acid sequence. Percentage overlap between repertoires was computed as shared unique clonotypes divided by the size of the smaller repertoire. RTK rarefaction, the Chao1 estimator, and Recon v2.1 estimates of unobserved clonotypes were used to assess repertoire richness. Generation probabilities for all TCRbeta clonotypes obtained by the gDNA method from a handful of donors were computed using OLGA. The clones in this table, taken by TCRdb from immuneACCESS, are in-frame only. Not every clone is retained; where verified, under half of the shortfall comes from an unresolved V gene, and the cause of the rest is unknown. The D gene and trimming were derived from the DNA, and the V and J assignments and clone size from that table. The sample includes 2,500,000 or so clones, with around 92% observed a single time. About 0.41% of the sample rests with the top ten.

The donors were healthy, HIV-negative adults who had no recently reported acute infections or vaccinations. All donors were Caucasian adults living in Nashville, Tennessee, USA. CD4+ T cells were enriched through magnetic negative selection, after which naive cells were positively selected on CD45RA and the remaining negative fraction served as the memory subset. Blood was obtained by leukapheresis, after which PBMCs were separated by Ficoll-Histopaque density gradient centrifugation and cryopreserved in liquid nitrogen vapor phase. Analytical flow cytometry was used to check the purity and quantity of each magnetically sorted T cell population. Each sorted fraction had its genomic DNA isolated and then quantified by UV absorbance on a Nanodrop 2000c. Beyond this particular receptor, the publication reports: Naive subsets generally had larger estimated clonotype richness than memory subsets. Incomplete sequencing was indicated by rarefaction of sorted-subset datasets, despite the large sequencing depth. Because the study included only a small number of donors, the genetic and exposure-history diversity represented was limited. When four donors were compared, the shared fraction of clonotypes was around 5.1% for naive CD4, over 3% for naive CD8, about 2.4% for memory CD4, and 0.4% for memory CD8. Pairwise subsampling led to the expectation that sequencing depth would affect the degree of clonotype sharing among donors. Compared with non-shared clonotypes, the clonotypes found in all four sorted-subset donors had higher generation probabilities. Only blood was sampled, and tissue TCR repertoires likely differ from those in blood.

The source material was naive CD4+ T cells from PBMCs. This sample's cell subset or site label indicates: CD45RA+ positively selected. Recombination connected TRBV27 to TRBJ2-7; the D gene is perhaps TRBD1, from 6 matching bases. The sequence was obtained from a man aged 18 to 30 in good health. Some clones in this sample may be carry-over from other donors' samples. This receptor carries the CDR3 CASSLTGSSYEQYF. The DNA sequence is given as TGTGCCAGCAGTCTTACAGGGAGCTCCTACGAGCAGTACTTC.